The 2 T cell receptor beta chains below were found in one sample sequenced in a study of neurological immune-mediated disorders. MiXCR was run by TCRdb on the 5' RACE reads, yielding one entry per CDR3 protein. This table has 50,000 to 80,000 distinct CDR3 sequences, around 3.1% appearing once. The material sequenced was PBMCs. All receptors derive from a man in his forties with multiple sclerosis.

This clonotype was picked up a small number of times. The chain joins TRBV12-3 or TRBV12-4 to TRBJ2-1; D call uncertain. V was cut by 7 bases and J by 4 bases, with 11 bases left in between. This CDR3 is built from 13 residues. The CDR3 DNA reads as TGTGCCAGCATTCGTGGACCGTACAATGAGCAGTTCTTC. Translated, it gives CASIRGPYNEQFF.

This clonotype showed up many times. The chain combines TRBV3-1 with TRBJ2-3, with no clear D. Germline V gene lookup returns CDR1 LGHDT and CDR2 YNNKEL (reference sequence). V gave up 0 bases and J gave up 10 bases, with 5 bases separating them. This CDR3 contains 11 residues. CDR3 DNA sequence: TGTGCCAGCAGCCAAGATTCGGCGCAGTATTTT. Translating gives CASSQDSAQYF.